A single T cell receptor (beta chain) is shown here with its context. The V gene end was trimmed by 2 bases and the J gene end by 5 bases; junction bases not matched to a gene: 3. Germline V gene lookup returns CDR1 WNHNN and CDR2 SYGVQD (reference sequence). The CDR3 extends over 14 amino acids. This sample is drawn from a study of blood T cell repertoires in COVID-19. In the source study's methods: Amplification of reference gene primers provided the estimated nucleated cell counts. The protocol was immunoSEQ multiplex PCR, while the TCRdb copy is restricted to in-frame clones and leaves out a portion. V and J calls and clone size are those listed in that table; D and trimming were worked out from the DNA. The data show some 320,000 clones, more than 75% seen once.

The sequencing input was PBMCs or T cells enriched from blood (not recorded which). This sequence joins TRBV10-1 and TRBJ2-5; 9 positions match TRBD1. This receptor was taken from a man between 60 and 75 years old who had recovered from COVID-19. CDR3 nucleotides: TGCGCCAGCAGTGAGGGGACAGGGATCGAGACCCAGTACTTC. It yields the protein CASSEGTGIETQYF.